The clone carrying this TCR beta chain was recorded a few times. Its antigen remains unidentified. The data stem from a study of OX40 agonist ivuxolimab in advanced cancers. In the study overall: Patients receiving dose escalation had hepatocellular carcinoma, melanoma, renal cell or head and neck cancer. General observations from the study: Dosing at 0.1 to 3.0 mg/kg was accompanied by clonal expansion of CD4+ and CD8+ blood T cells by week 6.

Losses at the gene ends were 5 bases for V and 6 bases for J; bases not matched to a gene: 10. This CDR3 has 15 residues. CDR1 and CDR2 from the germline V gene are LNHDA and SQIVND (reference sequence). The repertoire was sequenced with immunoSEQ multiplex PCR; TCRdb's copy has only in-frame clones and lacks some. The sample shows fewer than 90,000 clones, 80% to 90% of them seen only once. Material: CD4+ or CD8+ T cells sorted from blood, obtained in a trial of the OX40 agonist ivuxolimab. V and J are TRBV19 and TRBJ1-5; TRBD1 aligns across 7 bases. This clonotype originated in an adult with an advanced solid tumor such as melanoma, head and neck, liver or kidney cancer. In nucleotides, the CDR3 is TGTGCCAGTAGTGCCATACAGGGGCTGGGTCAGCCCCAGCATTTT. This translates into CASSAIQGLGQPQHF.